Listed below are T cell receptor beta chains from one sample, sequenced in a study of cytomegalovirus exposure and HLA in healthy donors. The protocol was immunoSEQ multiplex PCR, while the TCRdb copy is restricted to in-frame clones and leaves out a portion. The sample has about 120,000 clones, around 77% seen once. Sequenced: PBMCs. Receptors originate from a human donor in good health. The CDR3 runs from the conserved cysteine through the conserved F or W. The D gene is left open where the match is weak. For some rows the clone size is stated as once, few or many, or as a class when expanded; others skip it.

v_call	j_call	clone_size	d_call	cdr3_nt	cdr3_aa
TRBV19	TRBJ1-2	few	.	TGTGCCAGTAGTATTGTTCAGGGAAGCTATGGCTACACCTTC	CASSIVQGSYGYTF
TRBV19	TRBJ1-1	.	.	TGTGCCAGTAGTACCTTCTCGGGAAACACTGAAGCTTTCTTT	CASSTFSGNTEAFF
TRBV27	TRBJ2-7	.	TRBD2	TGTGCCAGCAGTTTCGCCGGGACTAGCGGCTCCTACGAGCAGTACTTC	CASSFAGTSGSYEQYF
TRBV4-1	TRBJ2-5	.	.	TGCGCCAGCAGCCAAGTGGTAGGTGCCGGGATGAAGACCCAGTACTTC	CASSQVVGAGMKTQYF
TRBV2	TRBJ1-2	.	.	TGTGCCAGCAGTGGGACAGAGCTCTATGGCTACACCTTC	CASSGTELYGYTF
TRBV5-5	TRBJ1-2	.	.	TGTGCCAGCAGCTTGGATAAGGACATACACCCAAATAACTATGGCTACACCTTC	CASSLDKDIHPNNYGYTF
TRBV11-2	TRBJ2-1	.	TRBD1	TGTGCCAGCAGCTATCTGGGGGACAGGCGATCCTACAATGAGCAGTTCTTC	CASSYLGDRRSYNEQFF
TRBV19	TRBJ1-2	.	TRBD1	TGTGCCAGTGTTAGACAGGGATCCTTCTATGGCTACACCTTC	CASVRQGSFYGYTF
TRBV10-1	TRBJ2-7	.	TRBD2	TGCGCCAGCAGTGAAGGGTCTAGCGGGAGTGACGAGCAGTACTTC	CASSEGSSGSDEQYF
TRBV5-4	TRBJ2-7	few	TRBD2	TGTGCCAGCAGCTCGGGGGGGACCCAAGTGGTGGAGCAGTACTTC	CASSSGGTQVVEQYF
TRBV15	TRBJ2-7	.	TRBD2	TGTGCCACCAGCAGAGCTAGGCTAGCGGTCTACGAGCAGTACTTC	CATSRARLAVYEQYF
TRBV10-3	TRBJ1-6	.	.	TGTGCCATCAGTCCGGGGGGTAATTCACCCCTCCACTTT	CAISPGGNSPLHF
TRBV5-6	TRBJ1-5	few	.	TGTGCCAGCAGCTTGAGGCGGGATTTCTTGGAGCCCCAGCATTTT	CASSLRRDFLEPQHF
TRBV12-5	TRBJ1-2	.	TRBD1	TGTGCTAGTGGTTTGGGGGATGACAGGGAGTATGGCTACACCTTC	CASGLGDDREYGYTF
TRBV19	TRBJ1-4	.	.	TGTGCCAGTAGTATCTGGGCCGACAACGGACTGTTTTTT	CASSIWADNGLFF
TRBV5-5	TRBJ2-5	.	.	TGTGCCAGCAGCTTGTTCACAGGGACGGAGACCCAGTACTTC	CASSLFTGTETQYF
TRBV28	TRBJ2-7	.	.	TGTGCCAGCAGTTTCCCCCCCCCTGACGGGGGCTACGAGCAGTACTTC	CASSFPPPDGGYEQYF
TRBV10-3	TRBJ1-2	once	TRBD1	TGTGCCATCAGTGAGGCAGGGGGGACCTATGGCTACACCTTC	CAISEAGGTYGYTF
TRBV29-1	TRBJ1-1	.	TRBD1	TGCAGCGTTGCAGGGGGGCGGGAAACTGAAGCTTTCTTT	CSVAGGRETEAFF
TRBV6-1	TRBJ2-5	.	TRBD1	TGTGCCATCTCCCCCCAGGGACAGGTGGTGACCCAGTACTTC	CAISPQGQVVTQYF
TRBV5-5	TRBJ1-2	.	.	TGTGCCAGCAGCTTGAACCCGACTGCCGCCTATGGCTACACCTTC	CASSLNPTAAYGYTF
TRBV28	TRBJ2-7	once	TRBD2	TGTGCCAGCAGTTTAGAACCGCTAGCGGGGTCCTACGAGCAGTACTTC	CASSLEPLAGSYEQYF
TRBV5-6	TRBJ2-7	once	TRBD2	TGTGCCAGCAGCCTCAGGCCGGGACTAGCGGTGTACGAGCAGTACTTC	CASSLRPGLAVYEQYF
TRBV10-3	TRBJ2-7	.	.	TGTGCCATCAGTGAGACAGGGAACTCCGAGCAGTACTTC	CAISETGNSEQYF
TRBV4-2	TRBJ2-1	.	TRBD2	TGTGCCAGCAGCCAAGATACTAGCGGGGTATCCTACAATGAGCAGTTCTTC	CASSQDTSGVSYNEQFF
TRBV29-1	TRBJ1-1	.	.	TGCAGCGCCGCGGTTGGCCCTGGCCCTGAAGCTTTCTTT	CSAAVGPGPEAFF
TRBV6-1	TRBJ1-5	.	.	TGTGCCAGCAGGGGGGGAGGCAATCAGCCCCAGCATTTT	CASRGGGNQPQHF
TRBV6-5	TRBJ2-7	.	.	TGTGCCAGCAGTTACTCGCCCGGAGTCGCCTCCTACGAGCAGTACTTC	CASSYSPGVASYEQYF
TRBV11-3	TRBJ2-1	few	.	TGTGCCAGCAGCTTAGAACTAGGGCTTGGTGAGCAGTTCTTC	CASSLELGLGEQFF
TRBV19	TRBJ2-1	.	TRBD2	TGTGCCAGTGGCCGGACTAGCGGGAGGAGGGATGAGCAGTTCTTC	CASGRTSGRRDEQFF